The T cell receptor beta chain under discussion was sequenced for a study of T cells in Graves' hyperthyroidism and ophthalmopathy. Study findings and constraints: Blood also carried most thyroid clonotypes expanded above 0.001. Researchers report that a 13 V-J model separated ophthalmopathy from stable hyperthyroidism.

As concerns this clonotype: Its matching antigen is unknown.

Ophthalmopathy patients showed a Clinical Activity Score of at least 3, NOSPECS grade of at least 4 and duration under 3 months. It was over 9.5 ml of fresh peripheral blood that supplied the PBMCs. The CDR3 is 14 residues long. The V gene end was trimmed by 4 bases and the J gene end by 7 bases; junction bases not matched to a gene: 6. Germline V gene sequence: CDR1 MNHEY, CDR2 SMNVEV (reference sequence). There were TCR beta CDR3 regions amplified from RNA transcripts. A first-round RT-PCR of the TCR CDR3 used the HTBI primer set. TCRdb used MiXCR to reprocess the multiplex PCR reads, holding one entry per CDR3 protein. Of about 640,000 distinct CDR3 sequences listed, more than 12% are singletons.

The receptor was isolated from a woman between 50 and 59 years old with Graves' ophthalmopathy. This chain uses TRBV27 with TRBJ2-2; 7 positions agree with TRBD1. Specimen: blood. CDR3 region: CASSSTGKVGELFF. The DNA of the CDR3 is TGTGCCAGCAGTTCGACAGGGAAAGTCGGGGAGCTGTTTTTT.